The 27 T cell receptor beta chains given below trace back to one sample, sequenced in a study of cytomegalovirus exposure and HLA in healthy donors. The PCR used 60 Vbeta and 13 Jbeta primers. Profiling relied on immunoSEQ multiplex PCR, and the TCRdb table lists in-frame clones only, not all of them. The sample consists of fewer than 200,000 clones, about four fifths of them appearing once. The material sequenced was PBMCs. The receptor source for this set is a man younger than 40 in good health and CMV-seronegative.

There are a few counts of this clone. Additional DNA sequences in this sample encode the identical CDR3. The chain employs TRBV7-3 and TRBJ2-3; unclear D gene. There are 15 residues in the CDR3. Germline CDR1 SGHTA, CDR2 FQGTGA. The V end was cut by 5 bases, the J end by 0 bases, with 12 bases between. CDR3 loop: CASSLLAVSTDTQYF. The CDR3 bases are TGTGCCAGCAGCCTGTTAGCCGTAAGCACAGATACGCAGTATTTT.

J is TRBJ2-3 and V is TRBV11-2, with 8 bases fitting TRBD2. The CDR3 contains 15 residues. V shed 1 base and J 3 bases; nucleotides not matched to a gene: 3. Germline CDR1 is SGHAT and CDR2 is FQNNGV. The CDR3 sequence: CASSLGASGTDTQYF. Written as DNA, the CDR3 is TGTGCCAGCAGCTTAGGAGCTAGCGGGACAGATACGCAGTATTTT.

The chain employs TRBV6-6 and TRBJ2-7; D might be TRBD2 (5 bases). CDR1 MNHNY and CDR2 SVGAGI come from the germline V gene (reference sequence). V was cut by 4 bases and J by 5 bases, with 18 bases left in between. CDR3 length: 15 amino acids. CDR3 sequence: CASSFSGPGMDEQYF. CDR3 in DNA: TGTGCCAGCAGTTTTTCGGGCCCCGGGATGGACGAGCAGTACTTC.

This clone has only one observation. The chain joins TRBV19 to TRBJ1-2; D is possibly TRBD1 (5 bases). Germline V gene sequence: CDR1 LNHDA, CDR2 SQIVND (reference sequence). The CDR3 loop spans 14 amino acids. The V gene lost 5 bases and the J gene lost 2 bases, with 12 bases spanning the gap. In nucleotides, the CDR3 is TGTGCCAGTAGTTATACAGGAGGGAACTATGGCTACACCTTC. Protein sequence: CASSYTGGNYGYTF.

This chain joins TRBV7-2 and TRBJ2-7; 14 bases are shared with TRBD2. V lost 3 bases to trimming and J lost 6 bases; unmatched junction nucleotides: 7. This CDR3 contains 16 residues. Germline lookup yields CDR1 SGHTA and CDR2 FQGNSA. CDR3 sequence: CASSFSGTSGGAEQYF. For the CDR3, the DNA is TGTGCCAGCAGCTTTTCCGGGACTAGCGGGGGCGCCGAGCAGTACTTC.

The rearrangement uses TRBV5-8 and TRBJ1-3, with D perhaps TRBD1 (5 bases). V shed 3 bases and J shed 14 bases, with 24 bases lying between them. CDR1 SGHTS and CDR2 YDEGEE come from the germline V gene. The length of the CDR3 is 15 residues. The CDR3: CASSSPSPGAGDVYF. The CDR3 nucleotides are TGTGCCAGCAGCTCTCCATCTCCGGGTGCGGGGGATGTATATTTT.

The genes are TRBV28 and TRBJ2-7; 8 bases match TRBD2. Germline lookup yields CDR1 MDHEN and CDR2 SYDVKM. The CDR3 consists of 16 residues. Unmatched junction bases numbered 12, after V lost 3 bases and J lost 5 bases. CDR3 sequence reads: CASSFISEREFHEQYF. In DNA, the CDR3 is TGTGCCAGCAGTTTTATTTCGGAGCGGGAGTTCCACGAGCAGTACTTC.

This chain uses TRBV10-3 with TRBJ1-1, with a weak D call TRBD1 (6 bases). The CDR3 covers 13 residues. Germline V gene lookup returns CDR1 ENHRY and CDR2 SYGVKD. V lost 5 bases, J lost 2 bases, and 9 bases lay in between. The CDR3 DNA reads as TGTGCCATCAGTTCAGGGGTAAACACTGAAGCTTTCTTT. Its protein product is CAISSGVNTEAFF.

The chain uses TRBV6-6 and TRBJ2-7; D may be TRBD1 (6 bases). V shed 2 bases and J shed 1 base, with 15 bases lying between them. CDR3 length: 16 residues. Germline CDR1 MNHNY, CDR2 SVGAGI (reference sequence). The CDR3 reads CASSYPRQVPSYEQYF. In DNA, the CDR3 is TGTGCCAGCAGTTACCCCCGACAGGTTCCATCCTACGAGCAGTACTTC.

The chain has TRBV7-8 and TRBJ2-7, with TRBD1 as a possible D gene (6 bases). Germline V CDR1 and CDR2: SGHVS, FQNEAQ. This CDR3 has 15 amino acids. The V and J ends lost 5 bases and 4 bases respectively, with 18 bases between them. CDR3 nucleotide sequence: TGTGCCAGCAGCAGGGACATAGGGGCAGGATACGAGCAGTACTTC. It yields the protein CASSRDIGAGYEQYF. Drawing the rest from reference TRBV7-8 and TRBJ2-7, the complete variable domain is GAGVSQSPRYKVAKRGQDVALRCDPISGHVSLFWYQQALGQGPEFLTYFQNEAQLDKSGLPSDRFFAERPEGSVSTLKIQRTQQEDSAVYLCASSRDIGAGYEQYFGPGTRLTVT.

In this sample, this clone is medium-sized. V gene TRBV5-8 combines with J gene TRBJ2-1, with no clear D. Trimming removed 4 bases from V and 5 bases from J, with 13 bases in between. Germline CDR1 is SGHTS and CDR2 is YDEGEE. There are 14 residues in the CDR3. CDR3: CASSVAFSDNEQFF. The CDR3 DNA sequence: TGTGCCAGCAGCGTGGCCTTTTCTGACAATGAGCAGTTCTTC.

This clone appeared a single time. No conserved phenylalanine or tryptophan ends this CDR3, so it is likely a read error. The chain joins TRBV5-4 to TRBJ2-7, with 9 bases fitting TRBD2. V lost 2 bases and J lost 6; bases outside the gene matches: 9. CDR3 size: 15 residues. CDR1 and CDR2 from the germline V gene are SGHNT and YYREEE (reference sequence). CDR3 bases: TGTGCCAGCAGCTTAGGCGGGGGGGTGGCGAGCGAGCAGTACCTC. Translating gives CASSLGGGVASEQYL.

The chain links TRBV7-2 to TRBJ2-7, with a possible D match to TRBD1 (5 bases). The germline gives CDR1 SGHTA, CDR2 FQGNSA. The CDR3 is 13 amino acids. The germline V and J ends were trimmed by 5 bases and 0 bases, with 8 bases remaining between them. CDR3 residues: CASSITGSYEQYF. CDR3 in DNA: TGTGCCAGCAGCATCACAGGCTCCTACGAGCAGTACTTC.

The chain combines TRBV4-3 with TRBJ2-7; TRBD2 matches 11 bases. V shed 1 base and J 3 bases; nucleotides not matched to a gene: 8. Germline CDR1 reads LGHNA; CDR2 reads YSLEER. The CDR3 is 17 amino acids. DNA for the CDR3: TGCGCCAGCAGCCAAGCACTCGGGACTAGCGGTCTCTACGAGCAGTACTTC. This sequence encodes CASSQALGTSGLYEQYF.

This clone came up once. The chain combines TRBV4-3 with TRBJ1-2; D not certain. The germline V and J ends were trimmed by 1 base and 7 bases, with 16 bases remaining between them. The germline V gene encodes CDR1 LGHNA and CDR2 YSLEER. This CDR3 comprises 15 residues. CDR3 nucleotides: TGCGCCAGCAGCCAAGGCACGGGAAGTTGGCTTGGCTACACCTTC. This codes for CASSQGTGSWLGYTF.

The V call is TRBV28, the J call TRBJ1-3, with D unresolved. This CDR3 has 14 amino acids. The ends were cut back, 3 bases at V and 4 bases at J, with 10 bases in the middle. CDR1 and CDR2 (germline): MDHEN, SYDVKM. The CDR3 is CASSFSRSGNTIYF. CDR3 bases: TGTGCCAGCAGTTTTTCGAGATCAGGAAACACCATATATTTT.

The CDR3 region has the DNA TGTGCCAGCTCACCACTCGGCTGGGGGCGGCCAGAGACCCAGTACTTC. This translates into CASSPLGWGRPETQYF. This chain links TRBV18 with TRBJ2-5; a possible D gene is TRBD1 (6 bases). Germline CDR1 and CDR2: KGHSH and LQKENI. Trimming pared 1 base from V and 4 bases from J, leaving 16 bases between. This CDR3 has 16 residues. Variable domain in full (rest from reference TRBV18 and TRBJ2-5): NAGVMQNPRHLVRRRGQEARLRCSPMKGHSHVYWYRQLPEEGLKFMVYLQKENIIDESGMPKERFSAEFPKEGPSILRIQQVVRGDSAAYFCASSPLGWGRPETQYFGPGTRLLVL.

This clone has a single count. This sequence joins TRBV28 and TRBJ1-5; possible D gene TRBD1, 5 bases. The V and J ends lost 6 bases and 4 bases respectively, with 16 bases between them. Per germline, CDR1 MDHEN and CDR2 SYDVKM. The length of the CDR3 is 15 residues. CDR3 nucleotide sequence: TGTGCCAGCAGCCACCAACGGGACTCTAATCAGCCCCAGCATTTT. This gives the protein CASSHQRDSNQPQHF.

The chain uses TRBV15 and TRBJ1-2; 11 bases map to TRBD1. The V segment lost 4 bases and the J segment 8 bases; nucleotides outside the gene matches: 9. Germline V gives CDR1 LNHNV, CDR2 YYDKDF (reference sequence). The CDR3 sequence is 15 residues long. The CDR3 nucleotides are TGTGCCACCAGCACAGGACAGGGGGCCGCTCGGGGCTACACCTTC. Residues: CATSTGQGAARGYTF.

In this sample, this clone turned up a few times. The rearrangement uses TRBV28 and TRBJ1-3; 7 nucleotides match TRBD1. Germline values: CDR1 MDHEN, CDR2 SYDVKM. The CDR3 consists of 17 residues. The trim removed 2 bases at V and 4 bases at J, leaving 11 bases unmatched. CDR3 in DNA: TGTGCCAGCAGTTTACTGTTCCAGGGGGTGGAAGGAAACACCATATATTTT. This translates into CASSLLFQGVEGNTIYF.

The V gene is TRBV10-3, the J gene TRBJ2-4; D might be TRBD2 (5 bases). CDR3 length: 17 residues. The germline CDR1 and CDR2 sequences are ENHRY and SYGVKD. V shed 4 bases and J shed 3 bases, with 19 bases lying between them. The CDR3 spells CAISARQKKEVKNIQYF. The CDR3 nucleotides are TGTGCCATCAGTGCCCGACAAAAGAAGGAGGTCAAAAACATTCAGTACTTC.

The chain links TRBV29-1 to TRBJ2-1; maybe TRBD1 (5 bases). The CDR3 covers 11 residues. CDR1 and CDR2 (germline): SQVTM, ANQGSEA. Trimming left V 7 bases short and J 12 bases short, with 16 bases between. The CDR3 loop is CSAPSGCGQFF. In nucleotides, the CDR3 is TGCAGCGCGCCCTCAGGGTGTGGGCAGTTCTTC.

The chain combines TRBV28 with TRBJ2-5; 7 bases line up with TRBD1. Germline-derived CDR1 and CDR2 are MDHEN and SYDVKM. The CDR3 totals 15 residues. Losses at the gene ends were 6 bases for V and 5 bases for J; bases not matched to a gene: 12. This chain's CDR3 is CASSRWTGPEETQYF. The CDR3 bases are TGTGCCAGCAGCCGATGGACAGGTCCGGAGGAGACCCAGTACTTC.

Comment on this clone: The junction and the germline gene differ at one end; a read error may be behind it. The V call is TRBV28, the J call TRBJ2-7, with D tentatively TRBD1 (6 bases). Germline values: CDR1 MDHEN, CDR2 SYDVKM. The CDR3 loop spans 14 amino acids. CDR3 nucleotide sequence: TGTGCCAGCAGCGACTTCCCAGGGGCCAACCCCGGTGGGTTC. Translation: CASSDFPGANPGGF.

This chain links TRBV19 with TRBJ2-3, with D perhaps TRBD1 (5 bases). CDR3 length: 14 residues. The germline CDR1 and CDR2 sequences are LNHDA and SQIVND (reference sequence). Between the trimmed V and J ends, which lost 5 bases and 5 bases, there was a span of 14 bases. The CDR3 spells CASSPTTVGDTQYF. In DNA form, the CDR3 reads TGTGCCAGTAGTCCCACGACAGTCGGAGATACGCAGTATTTT.

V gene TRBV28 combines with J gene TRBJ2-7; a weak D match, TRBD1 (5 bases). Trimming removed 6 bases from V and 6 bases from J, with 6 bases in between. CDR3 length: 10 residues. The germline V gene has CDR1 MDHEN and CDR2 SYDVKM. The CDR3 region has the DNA TGTGCCAGCAGCGACAGCGAGCAGTACTTC. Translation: CASSDSEQYF.

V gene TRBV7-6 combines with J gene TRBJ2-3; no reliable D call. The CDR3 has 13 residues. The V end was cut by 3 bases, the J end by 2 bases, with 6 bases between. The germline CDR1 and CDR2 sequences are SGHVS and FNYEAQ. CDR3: CASSFTYTDTQYF. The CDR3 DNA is TGTGCCAGCAGCTTTACATACACAGATACGCAGTATTTT.